The entry below describes one T cell receptor beta chain. Its specificity is not known. The junction shows a germline mismatch at one end, possibly a read error. PCR was performed a second time for about 6 to 12 cycles using a sample-barcoded 5' primer and a J-beta primer mix. TCRdb used MiXCR to reprocess the 5' RACE reads, holding one entry per CDR3 protein. The data hold more than 800,000 distinct CDR3 sequences, with over 35% observed a single time. Donors were healthy Caucasian individuals from Russia aged about 6 to 95. This sample stems from a study of blood T cells in healthy people across ages. Study-wide points: As age increased, TCR beta diversity per million T cells fell in a roughly linear fashion. Estimates based on one million T cells were treated as lower bounds. A strong correlation was found between TCR beta diversity and the percentage of naive T cells.

The CDR3 consists of 15 residues. Germline V gives CDR1 LGHDT, CDR2 YNNKEL (reference sequence). Sequencing was performed on blood. The chain uses TRBV3-1 and TRBJ1-2; D is unresolved. This receptor was identified in a woman aged 55 to 70 in good health. This chain's CDR3 is CASSLAPDSNYGHTF. CDR3 DNA sequence: TGTGCCAGCAGCCTGGCACCCGACTCTAACTATGGCCACACCTTC. Based on the CDR3 plus reference TRBV3-1 and TRBJ1-2, the full variable domain is DTAVSQTPKYLVTQMGNDKSIKCEQNLGHDTMYWYKQDSKKFLKIMFSYNNKELIINETVPNRFSPKSPDKAHLNLHINSLELGDSAVYFCASSLAPDSNYGHTFGSGTRLTVV.